The T cell receptor (beta chain) under discussion was sequenced for a study of T-cell memory formation after mild COVID-19. Background on the study: TCR clusters showed largely donor specificity. Study-level results: CM and EM subsets held most contracting CD4+ clones; EMRA held CD8+ ones.

Regarding this clonotype: Its target is not known.

In germline, CDR1 is MNHEY, CDR2 SVGAGI. The CDR3 sequence is 15 residues long. Trimming removed 2 bases from V and 6 bases from J, with 14 bases in between. 5'RACE with constant-segment primers built TCRalpha and TCRbeta cDNA libraries with UMIs. TCRdb redid the calling of the 5' RACE reads with MiXCR, one entry per CDR3 protein. The sample shows some 320,000 distinct CDR3 sequences, roughly 13% of them seen only once. The sequence was obtained from a man between 18 and 29 years old who had mild COVID-19 (a few samples of this study predate the infection). Cell type and time point are not known. V usage is TRBV6-5 and J usage is TRBJ2-4; weak D call: TRBD1 (7 bases). Sequences were obtained from PBMCs or a T cell subset sorted from them (not recorded which). The CDR3 region has the DNA TGTGCCAGCAGTTACGGTCGACAGGGACTAAACATTCAGTACTTC. Its protein is CASSYGRQGLNIQYF.